This T cell receptor (beta chain) was sequenced in a study of cytomegalovirus exposure and HLA in healthy donors. The data were produced by immunoSEQ multiplex PCR, yet TCRdb's version contains in-frame clones alone and is incomplete. Of around 60,000 clones listed, roughly 94% were seen once; the top ten hold 5.5% to 7.5%. The ends lost 6 bases at V and 3 bases at J; junction bases unmatched: 7. From germline, CDR1 is MNHEY and CDR2 SVGAGI. The CDR3 covers 14 residues. The specimen sequenced was PBMCs. The TCR was taken from a woman between 18 and 29 years old in good health and CMV-seropositive. The chain combines TRBV6-5 with TRBJ1-2; 7 positions agree with TRBD1. The CDR3 sequence is CASRPQGDHYGYTF. The CDR3, as DNA: TGTGCCAGCAGGCCTCAGGGGGACCACTATGGCTACACCTTC.